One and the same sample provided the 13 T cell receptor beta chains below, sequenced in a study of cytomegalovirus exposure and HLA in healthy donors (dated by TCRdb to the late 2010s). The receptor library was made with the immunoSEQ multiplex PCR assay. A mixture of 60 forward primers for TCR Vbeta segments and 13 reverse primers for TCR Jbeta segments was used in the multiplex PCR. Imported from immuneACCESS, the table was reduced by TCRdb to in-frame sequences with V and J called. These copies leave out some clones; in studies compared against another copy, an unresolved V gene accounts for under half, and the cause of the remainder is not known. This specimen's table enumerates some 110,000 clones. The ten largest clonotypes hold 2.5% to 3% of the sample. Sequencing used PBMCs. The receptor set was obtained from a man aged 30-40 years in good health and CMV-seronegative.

This CDR3 reads CASSVVPGNTEAFF. The CDR3 DNA reads as TGTGCCAGCAGCGTAGTACCGGGGAACACTGAAGCTTTCTTT. The rearrangement joins TRBV9 to TRBJ1-1; the D is unclear. Trimming took off 0 bases at V and 1 base at J, with 7 bases between the two ends. The length of the CDR3 is 14 residues. Germline-derived CDR1 and CDR2 are SGDLS and YYNGEE.

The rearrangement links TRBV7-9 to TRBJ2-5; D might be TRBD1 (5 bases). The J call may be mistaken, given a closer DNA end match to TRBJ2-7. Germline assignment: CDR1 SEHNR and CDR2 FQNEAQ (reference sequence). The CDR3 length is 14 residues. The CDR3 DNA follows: TGTGCCAGCAGCCGGATGGGGCTCTCCTACGAGCAGTACTTC. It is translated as CASSRMGLSYEQYF.

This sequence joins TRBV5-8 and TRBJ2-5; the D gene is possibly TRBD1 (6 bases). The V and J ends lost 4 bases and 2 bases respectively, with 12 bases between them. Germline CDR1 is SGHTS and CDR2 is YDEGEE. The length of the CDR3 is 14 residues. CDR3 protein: CASSVARGQETQYF. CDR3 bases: TGTGCCAGCAGCGTAGCCAGGGGTCAAGAGACCCAGTACTTC.

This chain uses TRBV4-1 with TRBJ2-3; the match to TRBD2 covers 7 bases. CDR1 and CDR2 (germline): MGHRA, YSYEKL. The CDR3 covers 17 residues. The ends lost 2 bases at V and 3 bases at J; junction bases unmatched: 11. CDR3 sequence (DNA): TGCGCCAGCAGCCAACCTCTACGGGGGAGGGGTACAGATACGCAGTATTTT. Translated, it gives CASSQPLRGRGTDTQYF.

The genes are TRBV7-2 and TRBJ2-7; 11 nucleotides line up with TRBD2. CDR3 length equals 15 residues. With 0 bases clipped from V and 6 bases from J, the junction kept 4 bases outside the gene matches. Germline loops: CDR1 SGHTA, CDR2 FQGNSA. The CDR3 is CASSLATSGKSEQYF. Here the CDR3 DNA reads TGTGCCAGCAGCTTAGCGACTAGCGGGAAGAGCGAGCAGTACTTC.

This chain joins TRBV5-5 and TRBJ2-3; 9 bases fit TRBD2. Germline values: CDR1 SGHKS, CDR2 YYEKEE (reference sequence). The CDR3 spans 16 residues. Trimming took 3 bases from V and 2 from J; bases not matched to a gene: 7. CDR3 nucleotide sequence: TGTGCCAGCAGCTGGGCGGGACTAGCCACCACAGATACGCAGTATTTT. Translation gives CASSWAGLATTDTQYF.

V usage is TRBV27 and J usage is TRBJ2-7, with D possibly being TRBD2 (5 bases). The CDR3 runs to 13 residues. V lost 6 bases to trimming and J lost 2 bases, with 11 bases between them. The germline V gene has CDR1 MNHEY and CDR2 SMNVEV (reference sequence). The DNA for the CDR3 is TGTGCCAGCAGACTGAGCGGAACCTACGAGCAGTACTTC. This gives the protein CASRLSGTYEQYF.

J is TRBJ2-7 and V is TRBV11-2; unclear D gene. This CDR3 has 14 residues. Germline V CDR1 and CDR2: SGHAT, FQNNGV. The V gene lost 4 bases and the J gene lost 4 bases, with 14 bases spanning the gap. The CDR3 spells CASSSTHSSYEQYF. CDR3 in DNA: TGTGCCAGCAGCTCTACCCATTCATCGTACGAGCAGTACTTC.

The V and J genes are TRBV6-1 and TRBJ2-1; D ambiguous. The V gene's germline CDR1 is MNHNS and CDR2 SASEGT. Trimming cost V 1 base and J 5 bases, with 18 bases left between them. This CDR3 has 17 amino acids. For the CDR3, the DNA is TGTGCCAGCAGTGAAGAAGGAGTGGCGGCCTCGAACAATGAGCAGTTCTTC. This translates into CASSEEGVAASNNEQFF.

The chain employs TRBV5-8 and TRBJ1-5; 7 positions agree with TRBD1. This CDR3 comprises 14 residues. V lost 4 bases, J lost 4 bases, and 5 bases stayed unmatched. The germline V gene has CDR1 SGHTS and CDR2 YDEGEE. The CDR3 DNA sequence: TGTGCCAGCAGCCTGACAGGGCGTAATCAGCCCCAGCATTTT. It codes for CASSLTGRNQPQHF.

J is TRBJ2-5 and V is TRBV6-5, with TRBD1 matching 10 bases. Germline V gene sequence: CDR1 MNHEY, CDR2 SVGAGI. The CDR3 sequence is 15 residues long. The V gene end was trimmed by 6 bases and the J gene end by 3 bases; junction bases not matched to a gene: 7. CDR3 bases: TGTGCCAGCAGCCGGGACAGGGGTATTGAAGAGACCCAGTACTTC. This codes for CASSRDRGIEETQYF.

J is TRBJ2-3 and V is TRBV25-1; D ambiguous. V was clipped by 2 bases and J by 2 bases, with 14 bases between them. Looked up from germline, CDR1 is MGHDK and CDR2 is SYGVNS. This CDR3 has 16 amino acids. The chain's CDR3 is CASSELDPSSTDTQYF. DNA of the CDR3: TGTGCCAGCAGTGAACTAGACCCTTCCTCCACAGATACGCAGTATTTT.

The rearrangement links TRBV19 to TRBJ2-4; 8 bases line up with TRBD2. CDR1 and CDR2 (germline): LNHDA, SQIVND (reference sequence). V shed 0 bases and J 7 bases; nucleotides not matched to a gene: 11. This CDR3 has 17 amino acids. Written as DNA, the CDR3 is TGTGCCAGTAGTATAGACCGATTAGCGGGACTCTCCAACATTCAGTACTTC. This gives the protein CASSIDRLAGLSNIQYF.